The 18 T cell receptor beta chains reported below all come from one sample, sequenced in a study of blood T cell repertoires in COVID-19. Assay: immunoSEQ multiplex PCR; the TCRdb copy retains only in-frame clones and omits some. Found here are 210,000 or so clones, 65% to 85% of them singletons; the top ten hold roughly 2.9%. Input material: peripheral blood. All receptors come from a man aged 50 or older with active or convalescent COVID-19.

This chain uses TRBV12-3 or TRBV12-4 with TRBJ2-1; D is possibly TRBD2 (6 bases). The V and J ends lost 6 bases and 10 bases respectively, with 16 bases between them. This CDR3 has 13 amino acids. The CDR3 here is CASSLNQGGEQFF. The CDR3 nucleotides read TGTGCCAGCAGCCTAAACCAGGGAGGAGAGCAGTTCTTC.

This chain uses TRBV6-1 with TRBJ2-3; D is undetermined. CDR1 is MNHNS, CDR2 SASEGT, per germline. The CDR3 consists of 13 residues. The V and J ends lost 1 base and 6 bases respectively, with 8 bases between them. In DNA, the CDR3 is TGTGCCAGCAGTGAAGGGTTACAGGATACGCAGTATTTT. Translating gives CASSEGLQDTQYF.

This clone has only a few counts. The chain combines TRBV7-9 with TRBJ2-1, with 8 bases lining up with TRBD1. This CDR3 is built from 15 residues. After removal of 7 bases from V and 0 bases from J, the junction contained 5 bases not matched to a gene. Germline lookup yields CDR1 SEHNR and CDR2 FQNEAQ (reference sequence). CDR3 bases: TGTGCCAGCACCCCTGGACAGGGCTCCTACAATGAGCAGTTCTTC. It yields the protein CASTPGQGSYNEQFF.

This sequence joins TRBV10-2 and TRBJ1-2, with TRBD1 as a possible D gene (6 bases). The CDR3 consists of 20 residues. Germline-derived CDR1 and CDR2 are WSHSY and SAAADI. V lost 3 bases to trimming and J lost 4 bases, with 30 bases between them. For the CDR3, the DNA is TGCGCCAGCAGTGACACGGTTTTTGCAGGGGAAAGGAGAGGGACCTATGGCTACACCTTC. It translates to CASSDTVFAGERRGTYGYTF.

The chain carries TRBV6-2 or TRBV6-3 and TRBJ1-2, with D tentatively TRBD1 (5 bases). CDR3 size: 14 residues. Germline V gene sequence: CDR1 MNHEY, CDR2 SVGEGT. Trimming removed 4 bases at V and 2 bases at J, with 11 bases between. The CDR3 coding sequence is TGTGCCAGCAGTTCCCGGGGGGTCAACTATGGCTACACCTTC. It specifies CASSSRGVNYGYTF.

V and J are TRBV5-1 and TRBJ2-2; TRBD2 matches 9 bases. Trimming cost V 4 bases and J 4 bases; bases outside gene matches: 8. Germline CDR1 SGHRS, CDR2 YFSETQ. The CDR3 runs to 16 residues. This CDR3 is CASSPRLAEPTGELFF. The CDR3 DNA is TGCGCCAGCAGCCCCCGACTAGCGGAACCCACCGGGGAGCTGTTTTTT.

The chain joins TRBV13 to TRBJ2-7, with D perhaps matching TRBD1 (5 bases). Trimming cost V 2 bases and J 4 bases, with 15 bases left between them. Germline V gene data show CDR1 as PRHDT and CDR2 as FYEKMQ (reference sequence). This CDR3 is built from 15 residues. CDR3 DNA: TGTGCCAGCAGCTTATACGGTCAGGGTTTATACGAGCAGTACTTC. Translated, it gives CASSLYGQGLYEQYF.

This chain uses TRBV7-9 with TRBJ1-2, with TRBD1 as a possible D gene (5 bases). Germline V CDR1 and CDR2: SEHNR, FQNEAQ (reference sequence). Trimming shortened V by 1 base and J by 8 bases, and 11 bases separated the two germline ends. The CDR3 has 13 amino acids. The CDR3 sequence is CASSLGRARGYTF. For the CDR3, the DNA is TGTGCCAGCAGCTTAGGCAGGGCGAGGGGCTACACCTTC.

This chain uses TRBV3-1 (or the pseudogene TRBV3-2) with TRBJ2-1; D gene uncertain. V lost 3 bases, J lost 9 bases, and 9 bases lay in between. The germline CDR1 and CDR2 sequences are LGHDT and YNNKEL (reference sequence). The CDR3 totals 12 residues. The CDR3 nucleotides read TGTGCCAGCAGCCACAGCGTGGGTGAGCAGTTCTTC. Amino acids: CASSHSVGEQFF.

In DNA form, the CDR3 reads TGTGCCAGTAGTATGCGAGCGGGAGTGTACAATGAGCAGTTCTTC. Amino acid sequence: CASSMRAGVYNEQFF. The chain carries TRBV19 and TRBJ2-1, with TRBD2 identical over 8 bases. Trimming removed 3 bases from V and 4 bases from J; junction bases left unmatched: 5. From germline, CDR1 is LNHDA and CDR2 SQIVND (reference sequence). The CDR3 loop spans 15 amino acids.

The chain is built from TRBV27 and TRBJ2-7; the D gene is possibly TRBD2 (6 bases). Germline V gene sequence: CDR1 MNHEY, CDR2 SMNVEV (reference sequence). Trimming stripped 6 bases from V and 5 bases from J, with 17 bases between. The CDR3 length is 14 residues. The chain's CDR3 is CASSSTSLLDEQYF. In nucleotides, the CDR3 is TGTGCCAGCAGCTCAACTAGCCTCCTAGACGAGCAGTACTTC.

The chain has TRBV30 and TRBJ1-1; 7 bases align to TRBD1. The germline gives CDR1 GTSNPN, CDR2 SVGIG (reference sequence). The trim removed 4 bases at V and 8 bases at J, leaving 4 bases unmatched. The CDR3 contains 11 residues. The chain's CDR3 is CAWNLDREAFF. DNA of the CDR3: TGTGCCTGGAATTTGGACAGGGAAGCTTTCTTT.

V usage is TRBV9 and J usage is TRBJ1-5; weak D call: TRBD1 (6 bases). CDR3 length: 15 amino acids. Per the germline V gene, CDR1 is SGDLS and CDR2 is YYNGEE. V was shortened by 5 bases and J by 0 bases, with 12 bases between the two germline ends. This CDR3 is CASSEDSYSNQPQHF. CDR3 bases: TGTGCCAGCAGTGAGGACAGTTATAGCAATCAGCCCCAGCATTTT.

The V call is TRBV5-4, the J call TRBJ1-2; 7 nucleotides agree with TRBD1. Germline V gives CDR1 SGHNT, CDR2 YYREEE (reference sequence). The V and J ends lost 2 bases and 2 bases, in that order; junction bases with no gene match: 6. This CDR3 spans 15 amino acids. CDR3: CASSFFPGQNYGYTF. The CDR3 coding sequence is TGTGCCAGCAGCTTCTTTCCGGGACAGAACTATGGCTACACCTTC.

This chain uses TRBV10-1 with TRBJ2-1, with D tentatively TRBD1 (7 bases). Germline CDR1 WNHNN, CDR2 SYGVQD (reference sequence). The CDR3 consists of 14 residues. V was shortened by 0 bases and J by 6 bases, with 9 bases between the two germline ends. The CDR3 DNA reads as TGCGCCAGCAGTGAGTCCAGGGGGGTCAATGAGCAGTTCTTC. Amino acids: CASSESRGVNEQFF.

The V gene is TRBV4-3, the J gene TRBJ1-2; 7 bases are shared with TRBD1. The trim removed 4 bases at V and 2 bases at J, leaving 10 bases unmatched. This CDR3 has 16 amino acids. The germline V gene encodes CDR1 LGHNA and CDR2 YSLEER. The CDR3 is CASSPEDAGGNYGYTF. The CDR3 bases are TGCGCCAGCAGCCCAGAGGATGCAGGGGGGAACTATGGCTACACCTTC.

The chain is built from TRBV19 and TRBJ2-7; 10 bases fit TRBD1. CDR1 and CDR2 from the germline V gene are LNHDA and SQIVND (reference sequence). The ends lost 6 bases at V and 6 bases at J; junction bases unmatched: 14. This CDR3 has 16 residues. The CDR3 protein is CASSAGTGDYNREQYF. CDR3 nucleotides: TGTGCCAGTAGCGCCGGGACAGGGGATTATAATCGCGAGCAGTACTTC.

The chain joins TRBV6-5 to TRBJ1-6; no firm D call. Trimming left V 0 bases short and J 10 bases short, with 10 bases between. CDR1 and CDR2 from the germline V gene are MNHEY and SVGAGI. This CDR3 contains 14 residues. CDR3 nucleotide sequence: TGTGCCAGCAGTTACTCGAAGCGGGAATCACCCCTCCACTTT. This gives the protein CASSYSKRESPLHF.